The 22 T cell receptor beta chains reported below all come from one sample, sequenced in a study of blood T cells in healthy people across ages. The authors ran a second PCR of about 7 to 11 cycles using a sample-barcoded 5' primer and a J-beta primer mix. MiXCR, applied by TCRdb to the 5' RACE reads, yields one record per CDR3 protein. The sample lists more than 800,000 distinct CDR3 sequences; around 26% were seen once. The sequenced sample consisted of blood. The receptors originated from a woman at least 80 years old in good health.

This clonotype has only one observation. The gene calls are TRBV6-5 and TRBJ1-5; TRBD1 might be the D (6 bases). The germline V gene has CDR1 MNHEY and CDR2 SVGAGI. The CDR3 length is 17 residues. Trimming shortened V by 0 bases and J by 4 bases, and 16 bases separated the two germline ends. The chain's CDR3 is CASSYSVNPQGNQPQHF. The DNA for the CDR3 is TGTGCCAGCAGTTACTCGGTCAATCCACAGGGAAATCAGCCCCAGCATTTT.

The J gene is TRBJ1-1, the V gene TRBV6-5; D might be TRBD1 (5 bases). CDR3 length: 14 residues. The V gene lost 7 bases and the J gene lost 4 bases, with 16 bases spanning the gap. Germline assignment: CDR1 MNHEY and CDR2 SVGAGI. The CDR3 bases are TGTGCCAGCATCCCGGGACTGGGGAGCACTGAAGCTTTCTTT. Translation: CASIPGLGSTEAFF.

This clonotype was counted a few times. The CDR3: CASSLGVGGEQYF. For the CDR3, the DNA is TGTGCCAGCAGCTTAGGGGTAGGGGGTGAGCAGTACTTC. The chain combines TRBV11-2 with TRBJ2-5; TRBD1 might be the D (6 bases). Germline V lookup: CDR1 SGHAT, CDR2 FQNNGV. V was pared by 1 base and J by 11 bases, with 14 bases between. The CDR3 contains 13 residues.

The CDR3 sequence: CASSGSPTSAETQYF. The CDR3 bases are TGTGCCAGCAGCGGAAGCCCGACTAGCGCGGAGACCCAGTACTTC. This rearrangement joins TRBV9 to TRBJ2-5; TRBD2 agrees at 8 bases. Germline V gives CDR1 SGDLS, CDR2 YYNGEE. J lost 5 bases, V lost 3 bases, and 9 bases had no gene match. The CDR3 extends over 15 amino acids.

This rearrangement joins TRBV7-2 to TRBJ1-2, with a tentative D call TRBD1 (5 bases). Trimming pared 5 bases from V and 8 bases from J, leaving 21 bases between. The germline V gene encodes CDR1 SGHTA and CDR2 FQGNSA. The CDR3 runs 15 residues. For the CDR3, the DNA is TGTGCCAGCAGCCCTCAGGGAAAGGTAAGAAAAGGCTACACCTTC. This sequence encodes CASSPQGKVRKGYTF.

This clonotype was seen many times. The chain couples TRBV7-2 to TRBJ1-2; D is possibly TRBD1 (5 bases). Looked up from germline, CDR1 is SGHTA and CDR2 is FQGNSA. The CDR3 is made up of 12 amino acids. Trimming pared 3 bases from V and 10 bases from J, leaving 12 bases between. The CDR3 protein is CASSLGREDYTF. The CDR3 DNA follows: TGTGCCAGCAGCTTGGGCAGGGAGGACTACACCTTC.

In this sample, this clonotype turned up a few times. The chain employs TRBV4-1 and TRBJ1-1; D is perhaps TRBD1 (5 bases). The V end was cut by 0 bases, the J end by 6 bases, with 11 bases between. Germline CDR1 is MGHRA and CDR2 is YSYEKL. The CDR3 sequence is 14 residues long. CDR3 bases: TGCGCCAGCAGCCAAGATTGGACAAGTTCTGAAGCTTTCTTT. This gives the protein CASSQDWTSSEAFF.

A remark on this clonotype: This could be a read error, since a much larger clone is one nucleotide away. The chain has TRBV6-5 and TRBJ2-1; no definite D call. CDR1 MNHEY and CDR2 SVGAGI come from the germline V gene. CDR3 length equals 14 residues. V lost 5 bases and J lost 5, with 13 bases in between. DNA for the CDR3: TGTGCCAGCAGTAAACCGATGGGTCACAATGAGCAGTTCTTC. It specifies CASSKPMGHNEQFF.

Note on this clonotype: With a much larger clone just one base away, this may be a read error. The chain has TRBV2 and TRBJ2-1; D ambiguous. V was trimmed by 6 bases and J by 13 bases, leaving 16 bases between them. CDR3 length: 12 residues. Germline lookup yields CDR1 SNHLY and CDR2 FYNNEI. The CDR3 DNA sequence: TGTGCCAGCAGGTTGACTGAAGAAACCCAGTTCTTC. The encoded protein is CASRLTEETQFF.

This clonotype appeared a few times. The chain couples TRBV5-4 to TRBJ1-6; D is undetermined. CDR1 is SGHNT and CDR2 is YYREEE in the germline V gene (reference sequence). The V and J ends lost 4 bases and 6 bases respectively, with 14 bases between them. This CDR3 has 15 amino acids. The CDR3 here is CASSIGRPVNSPLHF. As DNA, the CDR3 is TGTGCCAGCAGCATAGGACGCCCTGTTAATTCACCCCTCCACTTT.

This clonotype was observed a few times. This sequence joins TRBV5-1 and TRBJ1-2; D uncertain. Germline loops: CDR1 SGHRS, CDR2 YFSETQ. The CDR3 contains 14 residues. V was cut by 1 base and J by 6 bases, with 13 bases left in between. The CDR3 DNA follows: TGCGCCAGCAGCTTGTCCACGAGTATAGATGGCTACACCTTC. Translated: CASSLSTSIDGYTF.

Only a few counts were recorded for this clonotype. This chain connects TRBV20-1 to TRBJ1-4; 10 bases align to TRBD1. This CDR3 contains 16 residues. Looked up from germline, CDR1 is DFQATT and CDR2 is SNEGSKA (reference sequence). The trim removed 4 bases at V and 7 bases at J, leaving 12 bases unmatched. The CDR3 nucleotides are TGCAGTGCTACCCGGGACAGGGGAAAAGCAGGTGAAAAACTGTTTTTT. Its translation: CSATRDRGKAGEKLFF.

This clonotype was detected only a few times. This sequence may be a read error, since a much larger clone differs from it by one base. J is TRBJ2-5 and V is TRBV7-2, with 9 positions matching TRBD1. Germline V gene data show CDR1 as SGHTA and CDR2 as FQGNSA. CDR3 size: 14 residues. The CDR3 region is CAGSPTGGYETQYF. The DNA for the CDR3 is TGTGCCGGCAGCCCAACAGGGGGCTATGAGACCCAGTACTTC.

This clonotype was seen more than once but under ten times. A junction end diverges from the germline sequence, so it may reflect a read error. The V call is TRBV11-2, the J call TRBJ2-4; 7 bases fit TRBD1. This CDR3 region has 17 residues. CDR1 and CDR2 from the germline V gene are SGHAT and FQNNGV. The CDR3 DNA sequence: TGTGTCAGCAGCCTAGGGATGACAGGGTTGGCCAAAAACATTCAGTACTTC. Translation: CVSSLGMTGLAKNIQYF.

This rearrangement joins TRBV30 to TRBJ2-5; TRBD2 matches at 8 bases. CDR1 is GTSNPN, CDR2 SVGIG, per germline (reference sequence). This CDR3 region has 14 residues. The junction had 4 bases not matched to a gene; V was cut back by 0 bases and J by 4 bases. Written as DNA, the CDR3 is TGTGCCTGGAGTGTACGCAGCGGGGGAGAGACCCAGTACTTC. Translation: CAWSVRSGGETQYF.

This chain joins TRBV6-1 and TRBJ1-1, with 7 nucleotides matching TRBD1. Germline V CDR1 and CDR2: MNHNS, SASEGT. The ends lost 6 bases at V and 3 bases at J; junction bases unmatched: 7. This CDR3 contains 14 residues. The CDR3 reads CASRDGTEDTEAFF. The CDR3 nucleotides are TGTGCCAGCAGAGATGGGACAGAGGACACTGAAGCTTTCTTT.

This clonotype was recorded a few times. V and J are TRBV20-1 and TRBJ1-5; TRBD1 might be the D (5 bases). The CDR3 sequence is 12 residues long. V lost 6 bases to trimming and J lost 6 bases, with 12 bases between them. Germline CDR1 and CDR2: DFQATT and SNEGSKA (reference sequence). Here the CDR3 reads CSARQGSQPQHF. CDR3 nucleotides: TGCAGTGCCCGGCAGGGCAGTCAGCCCCAGCATTTT.

The sample holds many counts of this clonotype. The chain has TRBV12-3 or TRBV12-4 and TRBJ1-1; TRBD1 might be the D (5 bases). The CDR3 is made up of 14 amino acids. V was shortened by 3 bases and J by 4 bases, with 12 bases between the two germline ends. The DNA for the CDR3 is TGTGCCAGCAGTTTCGGAGGGGATCTCACTGAAGCTTTCTTT. Encoded protein: CASSFGGDLTEAFF.

Only a few counts were recorded for this clonotype. The CDR3 is CASSYSQVLAGKETQYF. The CDR3, as DNA: TGTGCCAGCAGTTACTCTCAGGTACTAGCGGGGAAAGAGACCCAGTACTTC. The chain uses TRBV6-2 or TRBV6-3 and TRBJ2-5; TRBD2 agrees at 10 bases. Germline lookup yields CDR1 MNHEY and CDR2 SVGEGT. The CDR3 consists of 17 residues. Trimming at V came to 0 bases and at J to 3 bases, leaving 7 bases not matched to a gene.

This clonotype was seen a few times. The chain uses TRBV7-2 and TRBJ1-2; TRBD1 is a possible D gene (6 bases). Trimming removed 5 bases from V and 6 bases from J, with 16 bases in between. This CDR3 region has 14 residues. CDR1 and CDR2 from the germline V gene are SGHTA and FQGNSA. The CDR3 DNA reads as TGTGCCAGCAGCCCGAGCCGGGGGGCGAATGGCTACACCTTC. Protein sequence: CASSPSRGANGYTF.

V gene TRBV12-3 or TRBV12-4 combines with J gene TRBJ2-4; a possible D gene is TRBD2 (5 bases). The last part of the DNA fits TRBJ2-7 better; the J call may be wrong. The CDR3 consists of 17 residues. The CDR3 is CASSLNPRGSFIHEQYF. The CDR3, as DNA: TGTGCCAGCAGCCTCAACCCCCGGGGTTCATTTATCCACGAGCAGTACTTC.

This clonotype was detected ten times or more. The V gene is TRBV10-3, the J gene TRBJ2-5; D uncertain. V was shortened by 0 bases and J by 0 bases, with 8 bases between the two germline ends. This CDR3 has 15 residues. CDR1 is ENHRY and CDR2 is SYGVKD in the germline V gene. This CDR3 is CAISESAINQETQYF. CDR3 coding DNA: TGTGCCATCAGTGAGTCAGCCATCAACCAAGAGACCCAGTACTTC.